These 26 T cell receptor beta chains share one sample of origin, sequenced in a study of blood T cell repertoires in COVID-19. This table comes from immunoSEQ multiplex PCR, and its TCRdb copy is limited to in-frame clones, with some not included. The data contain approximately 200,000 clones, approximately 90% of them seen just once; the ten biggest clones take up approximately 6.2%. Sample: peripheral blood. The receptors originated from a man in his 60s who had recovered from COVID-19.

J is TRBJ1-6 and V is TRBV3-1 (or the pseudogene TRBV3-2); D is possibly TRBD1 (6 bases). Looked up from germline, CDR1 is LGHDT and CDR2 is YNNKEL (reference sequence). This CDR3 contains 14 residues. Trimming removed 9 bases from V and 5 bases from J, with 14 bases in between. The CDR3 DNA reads TGTGCCAGTCGCTTGGACAGAAATAATTCACCCCTCCACTTT. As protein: CASRLDRNNSPLHF.

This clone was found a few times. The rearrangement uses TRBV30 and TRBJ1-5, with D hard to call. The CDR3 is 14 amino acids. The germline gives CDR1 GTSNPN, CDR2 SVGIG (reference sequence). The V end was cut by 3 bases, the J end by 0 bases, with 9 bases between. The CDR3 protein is CAWSALVSNQPQHF. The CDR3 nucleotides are TGTGCCTGGAGCGCTTTAGTTAGCAATCAGCCCCAGCATTTT.

Here the CDR3 reads CASSDAGTNEKLFF. For the CDR3, the DNA is TGTGCCAGCAGCGATGCGGGAACTAATGAAAAACTGTTTTTT. The V gene is TRBV9, the J gene TRBJ1-4; D is unclear. Germline V gene sequence: CDR1 SGDLS, CDR2 YYNGEE. Trimming left V 3 bases short and J 1 base short, with 7 bases between. This CDR3 comprises 14 residues.

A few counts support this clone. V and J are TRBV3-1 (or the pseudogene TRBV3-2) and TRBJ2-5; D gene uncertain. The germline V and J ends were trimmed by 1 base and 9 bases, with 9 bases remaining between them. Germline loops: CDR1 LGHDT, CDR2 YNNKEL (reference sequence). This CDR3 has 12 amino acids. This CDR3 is CASSQGGTAQYF. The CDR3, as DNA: TGTGCCAGCAGCCAAGGCGGAACCGCCCAGTACTTC.

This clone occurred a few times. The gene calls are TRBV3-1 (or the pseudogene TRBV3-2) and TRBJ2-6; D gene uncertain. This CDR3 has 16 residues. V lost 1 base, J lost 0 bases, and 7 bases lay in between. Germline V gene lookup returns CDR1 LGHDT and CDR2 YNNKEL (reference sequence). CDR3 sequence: CASSQGRVSGANVLTF. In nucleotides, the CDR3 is TGTGCCAGCAGCCAAGGACGGGTCTCTGGGGCCAACGTCCTGACTTTC.

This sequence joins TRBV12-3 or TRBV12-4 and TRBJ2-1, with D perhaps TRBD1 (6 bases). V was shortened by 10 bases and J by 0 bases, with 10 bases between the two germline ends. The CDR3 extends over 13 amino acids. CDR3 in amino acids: CATGQSSYNEQFF. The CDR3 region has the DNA TGTGCCACCGGACAGAGCTCCTACAATGAGCAGTTCTTC.

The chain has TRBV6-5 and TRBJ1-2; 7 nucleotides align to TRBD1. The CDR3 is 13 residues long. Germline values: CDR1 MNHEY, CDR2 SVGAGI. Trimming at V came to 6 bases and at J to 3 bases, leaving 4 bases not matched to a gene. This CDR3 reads CASRFDRDYGYTF. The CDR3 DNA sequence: TGTGCCAGCAGATTCGACAGGGACTATGGCTACACCTTC.

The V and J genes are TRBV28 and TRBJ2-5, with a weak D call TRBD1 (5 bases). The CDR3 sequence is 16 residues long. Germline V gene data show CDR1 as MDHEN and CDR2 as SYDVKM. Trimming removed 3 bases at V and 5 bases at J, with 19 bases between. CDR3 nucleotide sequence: TGTGCCAGCAGTTTGCCGCGACCGCCAGGGTGGGAGACCCAGTACTTC. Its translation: CASSLPRPPGWETQYF.

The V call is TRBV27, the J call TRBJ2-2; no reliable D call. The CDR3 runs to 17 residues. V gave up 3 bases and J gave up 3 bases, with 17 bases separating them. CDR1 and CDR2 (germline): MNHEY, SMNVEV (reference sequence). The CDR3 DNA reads TGTGCCAGCAGTTTTCAGGCAGGCCGCGCCTACACCGGGGAGCTGTTTTTT. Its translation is CASSFQAGRAYTGELFF.

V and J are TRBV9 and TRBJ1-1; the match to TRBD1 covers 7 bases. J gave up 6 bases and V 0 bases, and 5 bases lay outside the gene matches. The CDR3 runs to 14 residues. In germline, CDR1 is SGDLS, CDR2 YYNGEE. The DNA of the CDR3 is TGTGCCAGCAGCGTAGGGGACAGCAGACCTGAAGCTTTCTTT. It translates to CASSVGDSRPEAFF.

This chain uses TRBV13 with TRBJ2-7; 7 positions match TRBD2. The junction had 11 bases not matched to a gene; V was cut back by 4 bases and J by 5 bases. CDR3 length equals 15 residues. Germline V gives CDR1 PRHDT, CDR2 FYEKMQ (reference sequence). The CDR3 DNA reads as TGTGCCAGCAGCTGGGGTACGGGGGGACTCAACGAGCAGTACTTC. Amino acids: CASSWGTGGLNEQYF.

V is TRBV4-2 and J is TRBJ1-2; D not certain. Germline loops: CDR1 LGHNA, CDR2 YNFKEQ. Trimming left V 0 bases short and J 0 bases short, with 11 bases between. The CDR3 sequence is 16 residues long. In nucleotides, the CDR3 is TGTGCCAGCAGCCAAGATGGCGGCGGAACTAACTATGGCTACACCTTC. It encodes CASSQDGGGTNYGYTF.

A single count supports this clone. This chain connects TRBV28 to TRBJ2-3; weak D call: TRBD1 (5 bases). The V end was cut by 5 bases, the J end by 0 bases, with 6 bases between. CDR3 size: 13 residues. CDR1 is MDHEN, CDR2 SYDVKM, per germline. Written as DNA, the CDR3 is TGTGCCAGCAGTGACAGAAGCACAGATACGCAGTATTTT. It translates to CASSDRSTDTQYF.

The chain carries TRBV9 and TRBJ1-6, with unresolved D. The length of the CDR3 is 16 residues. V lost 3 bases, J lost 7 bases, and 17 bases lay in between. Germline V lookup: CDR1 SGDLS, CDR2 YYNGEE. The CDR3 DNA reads TGTGCCAGCAGCGCTCAACCGACATCGGCGAATTCACCCCTCCACTTT. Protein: CASSAQPTSANSPLHF.

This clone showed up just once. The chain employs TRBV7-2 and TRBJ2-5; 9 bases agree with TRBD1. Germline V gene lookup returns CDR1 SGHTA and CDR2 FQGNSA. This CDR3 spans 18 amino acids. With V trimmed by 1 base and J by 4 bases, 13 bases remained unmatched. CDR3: CASSLGVSAMGQGETQYF. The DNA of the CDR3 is TGTGCCAGCAGCTTAGGTGTGTCGGCTATGGGACAGGGAGAGACCCAGTACTTC.

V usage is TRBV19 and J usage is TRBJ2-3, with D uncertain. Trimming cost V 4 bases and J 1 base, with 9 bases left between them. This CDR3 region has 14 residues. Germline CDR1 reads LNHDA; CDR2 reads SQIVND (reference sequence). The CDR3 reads CASSSQLGTDTQYF. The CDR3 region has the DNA TGTGCCAGTAGTAGCCAGCTAGGCACAGATACGCAGTATTTT.

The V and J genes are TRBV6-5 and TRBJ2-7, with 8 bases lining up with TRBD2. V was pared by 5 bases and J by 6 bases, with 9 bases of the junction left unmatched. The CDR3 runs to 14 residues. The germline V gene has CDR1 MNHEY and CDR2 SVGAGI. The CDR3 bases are TGTGCCAGCAGTACTTCCGGGACTAGAAGCGAGCAGTACTTC. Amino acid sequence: CASSTSGTRSEQYF.

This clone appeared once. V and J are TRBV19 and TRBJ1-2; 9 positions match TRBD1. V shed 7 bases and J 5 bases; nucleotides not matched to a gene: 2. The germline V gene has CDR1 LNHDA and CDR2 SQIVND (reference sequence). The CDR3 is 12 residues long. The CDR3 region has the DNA TGTGCCAGTACGGACAGGGGATATGGCTACACCTTC. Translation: CASTDRGYGYTF.

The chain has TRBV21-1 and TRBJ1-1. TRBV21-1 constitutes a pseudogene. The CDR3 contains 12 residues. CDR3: CASRAENTEAFF. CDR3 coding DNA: TGTGCCAGCAGAGCGGAGAACACTGAAGCTTTCTTT.

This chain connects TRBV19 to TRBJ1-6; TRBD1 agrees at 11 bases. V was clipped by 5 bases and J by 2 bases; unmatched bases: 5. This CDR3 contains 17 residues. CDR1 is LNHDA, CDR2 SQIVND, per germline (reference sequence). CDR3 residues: CASSPRDRGAYNSPLHF. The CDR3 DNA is TGTGCCAGTAGTCCCAGGGACAGGGGGGCCTATAATTCACCCCTCCACTTT. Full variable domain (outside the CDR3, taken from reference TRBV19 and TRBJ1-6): DGGITQSPKYLFRKEGQNVTLSCEQNLNHDAMYWYRQDPGQGLRLIYYSQIVNDFQKGDIAEGYSVSREKKESFPLTVTSAQKNPTAFYLCASSPRDRGAYNSPLHFGNGTRLTVT.

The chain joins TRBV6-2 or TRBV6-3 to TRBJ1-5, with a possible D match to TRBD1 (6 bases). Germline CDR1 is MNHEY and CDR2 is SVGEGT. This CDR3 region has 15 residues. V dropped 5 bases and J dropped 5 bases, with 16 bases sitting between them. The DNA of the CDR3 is TGTGCCAGCAGTCCATCTCCGGGGGGCCATCAGCCCCAGCATTTT. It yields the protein CASSPSPGGHQPQHF.

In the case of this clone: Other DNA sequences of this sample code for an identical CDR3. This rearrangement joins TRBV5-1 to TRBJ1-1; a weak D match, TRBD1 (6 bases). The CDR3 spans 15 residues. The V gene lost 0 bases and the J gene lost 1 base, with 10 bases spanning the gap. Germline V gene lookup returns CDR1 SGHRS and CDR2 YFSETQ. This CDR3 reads CASSLGGTTNTEAFF. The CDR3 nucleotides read TGCGCCAGCAGCTTGGGGGGGACAACGAACACTGAAGCTTTCTTT.

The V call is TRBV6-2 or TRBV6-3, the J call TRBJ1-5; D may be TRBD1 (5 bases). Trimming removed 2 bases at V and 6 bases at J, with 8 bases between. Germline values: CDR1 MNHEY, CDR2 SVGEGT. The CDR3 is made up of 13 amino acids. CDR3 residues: CASSYQGGQPQHF. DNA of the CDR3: TGTGCCAGCAGTTACCAGGGAGGTCAGCCCCAGCATTTT.

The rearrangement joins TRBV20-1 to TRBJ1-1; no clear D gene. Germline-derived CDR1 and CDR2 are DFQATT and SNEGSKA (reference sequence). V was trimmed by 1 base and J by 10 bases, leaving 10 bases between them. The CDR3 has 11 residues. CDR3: CSARVPYGAFF. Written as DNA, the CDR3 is TGCAGTGCTAGAGTCCCTTACGGAGCTTTCTTT.

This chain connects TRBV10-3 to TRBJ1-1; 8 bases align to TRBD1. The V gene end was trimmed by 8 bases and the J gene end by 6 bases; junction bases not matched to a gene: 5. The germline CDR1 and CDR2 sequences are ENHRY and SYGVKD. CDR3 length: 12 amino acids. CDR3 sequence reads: CAIRGQGPEAFF. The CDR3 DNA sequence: TGTGCCATCCGCGGACAGGGTCCTGAAGCTTTCTTT.

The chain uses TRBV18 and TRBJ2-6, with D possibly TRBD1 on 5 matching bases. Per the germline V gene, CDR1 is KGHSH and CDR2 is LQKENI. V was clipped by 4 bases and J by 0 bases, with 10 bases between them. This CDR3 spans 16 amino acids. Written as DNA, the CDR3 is TGTGCCAGCTCACTTCCAGGGTCCTCTGGGGCCAACGTCCTGACTTTC. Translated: CASSLPGSSGANVLTF.